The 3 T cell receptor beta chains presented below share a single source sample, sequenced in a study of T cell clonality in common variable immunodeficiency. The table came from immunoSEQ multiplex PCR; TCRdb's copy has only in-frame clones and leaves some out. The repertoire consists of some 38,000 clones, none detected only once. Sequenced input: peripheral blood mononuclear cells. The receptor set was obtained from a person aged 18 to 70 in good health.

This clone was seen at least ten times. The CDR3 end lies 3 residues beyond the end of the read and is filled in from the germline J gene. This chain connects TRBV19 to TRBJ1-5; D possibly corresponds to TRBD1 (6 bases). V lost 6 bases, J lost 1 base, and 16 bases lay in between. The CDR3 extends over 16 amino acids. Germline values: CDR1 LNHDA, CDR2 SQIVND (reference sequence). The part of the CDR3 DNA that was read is TGTGCCAGTAGCCCTCTACGGGGGGCGAGCAATCAGCCC. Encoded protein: CASSPLRGASNQP. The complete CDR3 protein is CASSPLRGASNQPQHF.

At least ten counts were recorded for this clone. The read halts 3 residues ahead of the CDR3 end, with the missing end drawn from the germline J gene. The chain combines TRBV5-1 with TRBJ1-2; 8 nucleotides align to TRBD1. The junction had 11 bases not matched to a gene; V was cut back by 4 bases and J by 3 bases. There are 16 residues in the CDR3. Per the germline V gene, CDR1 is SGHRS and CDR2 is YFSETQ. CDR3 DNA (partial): TGCGCCAGCAGCCCGACCCCGACAGGGGCCGACTATGGC. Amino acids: CASSPTPTGADYG. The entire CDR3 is CASSPTPTGADYGYTF.

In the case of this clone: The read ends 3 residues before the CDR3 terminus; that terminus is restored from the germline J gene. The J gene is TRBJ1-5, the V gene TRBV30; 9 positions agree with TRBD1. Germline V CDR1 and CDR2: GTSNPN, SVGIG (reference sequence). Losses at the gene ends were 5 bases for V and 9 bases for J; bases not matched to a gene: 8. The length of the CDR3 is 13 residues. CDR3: CAWGTGPARPQHF. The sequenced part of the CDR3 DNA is TGTGCCTGGGGGACAGGGCCCGCCCGGCCC. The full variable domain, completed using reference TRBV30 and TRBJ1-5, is SQTIHQWPATLVQPVGSPLSLECTVEGTSNPNLYWYRQAAGRGLQLLFYSVGIGQISSEVPQNLSASRPQDRQFILSSKKLLLSDSGFYLCAWGTGPARPQHFGDGTRLSIL.